This TCR beta chain was retrieved from a study of cytotoxic CD8 clonotypes in ibrutinib-treated CLL. This clone was counted between two and nine times. Libraries were prepared by immunoSEQ multiplex PCR; TCRdb keeps only in-frame clonotypes and omits some of them. The sample yields 200,000 or so clones, 60% to 80% seen once. The CDR3 has 13 residues. Trimming pared 4 bases from V and 0 bases from J, leaving 7 bases between. The germline gives CDR1 SGHVS, CDR2 FQNEAQ. The rearrangement links TRBV7-8 to TRBJ2-7; no reliable D call. This clonotype originated in a human donor with chronic lymphocytic leukemia. The sample consisted of PBMCs, taken after 12 months of ibrutinib treatment. CDR3 in amino acids: CASSSDGSYEQYF. Written as DNA, the CDR3 is TGTGCCAGCAGCTCCGACGGCTCCTACGAGCAGTACTTC.